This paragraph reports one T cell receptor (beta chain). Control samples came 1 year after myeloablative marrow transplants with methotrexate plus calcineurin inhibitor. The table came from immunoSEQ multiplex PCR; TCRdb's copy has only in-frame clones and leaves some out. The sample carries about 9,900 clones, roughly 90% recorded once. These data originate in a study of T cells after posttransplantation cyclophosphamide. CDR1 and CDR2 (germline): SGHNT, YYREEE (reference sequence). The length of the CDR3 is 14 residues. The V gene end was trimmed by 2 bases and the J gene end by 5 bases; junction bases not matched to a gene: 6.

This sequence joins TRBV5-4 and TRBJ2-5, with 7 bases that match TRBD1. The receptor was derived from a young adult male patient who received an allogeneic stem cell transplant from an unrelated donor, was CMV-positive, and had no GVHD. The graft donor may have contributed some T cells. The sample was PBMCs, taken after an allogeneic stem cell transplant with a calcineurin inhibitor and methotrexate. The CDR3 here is CASSLIQGDETQYF. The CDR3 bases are TGTGCCAGCAGCTTAATCCAGGGGGACGAGACCCAGTACTTC. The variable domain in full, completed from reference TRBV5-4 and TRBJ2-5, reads ETGVTQSPTHLIKTRGQQVTLRCSSQSGHNTVSWYQQALGQGPQFIFQYYREEENGRGNFPPRFSGLQFPNYSSELNVNALELDDSALYLCASSLIQGDETQYFGPGTRLLVL.